These T cell receptor beta chains were read from a single sample in a study of response to subunit inactivated influenza vaccine. TCRdb itself ran the RT-PCR reads through MiXCR, one entry per CDR3 protein. This table holds approximately 500,000 distinct CDR3 sequences, around 15% found once. The source was PBMCs from blood, collected roughly 13 days after vaccination. The source is a man aged 50-59 years who received an inactivated influenza vaccine. Each CDR3 is given without its conserved first and last residue. The order of the fields is V gene, J gene, CDR3 protein.

V: TRBV28; J: TRBJ2-4; CDR3: ASRTGDKNIQY
V: TRBV6-1; J: TRBJ2-6; CDR3: ASSVGRETGANVLT
V: TRBV29-1; J: TRBJ2-3; CDR3: SVEDPGTGYRTDTQY
V: TRBV3-1; J: TRBJ2-1; CDR3: ASSLSANEQF
V: TRBV28; J: TRBJ2-3; CDR3: ASSSRTGGSTDTQY
V: TRBV5-1; J: TRBJ2-3; CDR3: ASSGTPGQLTDTQY
V: TRBV14; J: TRBJ1-1; CDR3: ASSRLRGNTEAF
V: TRBV12-3/TRBV12-4; J: TRBJ2-7; CDR3: ASSKGLAGVEQY
V: TRBV12-3/TRBV12-4; J: TRBJ2-5; CDR3: ASSPTGVGETQY
V: TRBV20-1; J: TRBJ2-7; CDR3: SARGGLAGGYEQY
V: TRBV20-1; J: TRBJ2-7; CDR3: SARVDRTTYEQY
V: TRBV14; J: TRBJ2-2; CDR3: ASSQDRGPGELF